Sequencing of this T cell receptor (beta chain) was carried out in a study of glioma-infiltrating T cells. Overall study results and limits: Tissue-blood divergence was below expectation in non-neoplastic patients, above in gliomas.

Amplification of TCR alpha and beta CDR3 regions from RNA used iRepertoire nested multiplex PCR. TCRdb reprocessed the multiplex PCR reads with MiXCR, giving one entry per CDR3 protein. Of about 190,000 distinct CDR3 sequences listed, more than 30% are singletons. Germline V gene sequence: CDR1 MNHEY, CDR2 SVGEGT. V was clipped by 5 bases and J by 0 bases, with 7 bases between them. There are 13 residues in the CDR3. This clonotype was found many times. Antigen unknown. This TCR derives from a human donor with low-grade glioma or glioblastoma, undergoing nonglioma brain surgery, or in good health (not recorded which). The rearrangement uses TRBV6-2 or TRBV6-3 and TRBJ2-5; D unclear. The specimen sequenced was glioma tissue, nonneoplastic brain tissue, or PBMCs (not recorded which). This chain's CDR3 is CASSRRYQETQYF. The CDR3 coding sequence is TGTGCCAGCAGTAGACGGTACCAAGAGACCCAGTACTTC.